The clone carrying this TCR beta chain showed up many times. TCRdb re-analysed the 5' RACE reads in MiXCR, keeping a single row per CDR3 protein. The table has about 19,000 distinct CDR3 sequences, around 4.4% seen once; the top ten hold approximately 6.6%. This sample was taken from a study of early T cells in non-severe SARS-CoV-2 infection. Between the trimmed V and J ends, which lost 2 bases and 6 bases, there was a span of 12 bases. Germline values: CDR1 SGHRS, CDR2 YFSETQ. This CDR3 comprises 13 residues. J is TRBJ2-7 and V is TRBV5-1; no clear D. The sequencing input was whole blood. The sequence came from an adult who was a healthcare worker with PCR-confirmed SARS-CoV-2 infection or an uninfected control (not recorded which). This CDR3 is CASSFTPGGEQYF. The DNA of the CDR3 is TGCGCCAGCAGCTTCACCCCTGGCGGCGAGCAGTACTTC.